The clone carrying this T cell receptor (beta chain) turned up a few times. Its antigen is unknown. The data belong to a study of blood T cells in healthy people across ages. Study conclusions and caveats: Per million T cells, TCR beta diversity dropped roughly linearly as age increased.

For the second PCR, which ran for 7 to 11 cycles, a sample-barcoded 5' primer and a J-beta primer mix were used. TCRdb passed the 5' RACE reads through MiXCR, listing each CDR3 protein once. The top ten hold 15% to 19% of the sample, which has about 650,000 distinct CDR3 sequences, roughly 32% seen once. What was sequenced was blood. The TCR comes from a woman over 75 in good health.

CDR3 nucleotide sequence: TGTGCCACCATAGTCAGGGGCACTGAAGCTTTCTTT. It encodes CATIVRGTEAFF. This chain links TRBV6-5 with TRBJ1-1; D is possibly TRBD1 (6 bases). This CDR3 contains 12 residues. V lost 10 bases, J lost 4 bases, and 13 bases lay in between. CDR1 MNHEY and CDR2 SVGAGI come from the germline V gene.